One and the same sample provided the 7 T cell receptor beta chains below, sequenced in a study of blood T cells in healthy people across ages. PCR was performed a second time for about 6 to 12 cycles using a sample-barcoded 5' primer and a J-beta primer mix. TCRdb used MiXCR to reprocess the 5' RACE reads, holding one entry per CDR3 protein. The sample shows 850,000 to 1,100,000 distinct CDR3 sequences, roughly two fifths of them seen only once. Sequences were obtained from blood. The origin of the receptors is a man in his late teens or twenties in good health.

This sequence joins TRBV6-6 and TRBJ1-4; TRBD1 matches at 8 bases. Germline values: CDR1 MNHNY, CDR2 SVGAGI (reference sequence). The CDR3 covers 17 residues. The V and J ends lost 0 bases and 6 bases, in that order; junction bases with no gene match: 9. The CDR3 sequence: CASSYSPPGGADEKLFF. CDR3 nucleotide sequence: TGTGCCAGCAGTTACTCGCCCCCAGGGGGCGCCGATGAAAAACTGTTTTTT.

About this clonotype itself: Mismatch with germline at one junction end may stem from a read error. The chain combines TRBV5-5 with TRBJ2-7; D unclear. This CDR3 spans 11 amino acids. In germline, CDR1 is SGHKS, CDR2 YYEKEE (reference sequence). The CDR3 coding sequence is TGTGCCAACAGCCCGAGGTACGAGCAGTACTTC. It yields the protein CANSPRYEQYF.

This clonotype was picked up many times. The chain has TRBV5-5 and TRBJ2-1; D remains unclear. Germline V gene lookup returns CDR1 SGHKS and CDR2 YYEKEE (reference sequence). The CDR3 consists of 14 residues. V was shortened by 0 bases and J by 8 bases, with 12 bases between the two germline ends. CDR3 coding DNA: TGTGCCAGCAGCTTGGGGCTAAAGATTGATGAGCAGTTCTTC. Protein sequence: CASSLGLKIDEQFF.

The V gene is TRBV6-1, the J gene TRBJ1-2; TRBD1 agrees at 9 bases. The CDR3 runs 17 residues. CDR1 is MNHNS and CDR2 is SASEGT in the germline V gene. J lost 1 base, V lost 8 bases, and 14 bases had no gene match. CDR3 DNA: TGTGCCAGCCGATTGGTTTTCCGGGACAGGGTTAACTATGGCTACACCTTC. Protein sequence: CASRLVFRDRVNYGYTF.

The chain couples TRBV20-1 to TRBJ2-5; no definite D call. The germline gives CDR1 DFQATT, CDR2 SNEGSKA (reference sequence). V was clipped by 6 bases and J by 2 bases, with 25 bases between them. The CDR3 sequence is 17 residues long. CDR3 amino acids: CSASMTRGGTLQETQYF. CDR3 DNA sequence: TGCAGTGCCTCTATGACCCGTGGCGGAACCTTACAAGAGACCCAGTACTTC.

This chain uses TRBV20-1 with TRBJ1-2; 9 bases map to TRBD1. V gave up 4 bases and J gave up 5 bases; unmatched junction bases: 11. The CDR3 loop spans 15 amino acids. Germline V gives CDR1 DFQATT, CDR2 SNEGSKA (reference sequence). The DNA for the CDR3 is TGCAGTGCTAATGAATTACAGGGGGCGGGGTATGGCTACACCTTC. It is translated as CSANELQGAGYGYTF.

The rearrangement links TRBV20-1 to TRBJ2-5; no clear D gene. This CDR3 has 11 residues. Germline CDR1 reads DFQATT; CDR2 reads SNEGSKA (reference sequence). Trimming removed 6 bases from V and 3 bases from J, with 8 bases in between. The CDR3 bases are TGCAGTGCCTCGCGAAAAGAGACCCAGTACTTC. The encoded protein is CSASRKETQYF.